Below, one TCR beta chain is given with its context. Its antigen is not known. The PCR made use of 60 Vbeta and 13 Jbeta primers. Only in-frame clones appear in the TCRdb table, and some are missing; sequencing was by immunoSEQ multiplex PCR. Of about 110,000 clones in the sample, more than 60% were seen once. This specimen comes from a study of cytomegalovirus exposure and HLA in healthy donors. Points from the study as a whole: The study recorded 160 or so TCR beta chains that were cytomegalovirus-associated.

CDR3 length equals 14 residues. The germline V gene has CDR1 SEHNR and CDR2 FQNEAQ (reference sequence). The V and J ends lost 6 bases and 0 bases, in that order; junction bases with no gene match: 5. V is TRBV7-9 and J is TRBJ2-7; TRBD2 aligns across 7 bases. What was sequenced was PBMCs. The sequence was obtained from a man aged 25-45 years in good health and CMV-seronegative. The CDR3 sequence: CASRSSGASYEQYF. In DNA, the CDR3 is TGTGCCAGCAGGTCGAGCGGGGCCTCCTACGAGCAGTACTTC.